This paragraph covers one T cell receptor beta chain sequence. Its antigen remains unidentified. Instrument used: NextSeq 550. The Human TCR Profiling Kit (MiLaboratory) was used to make UMI-labeled 5' RACE TRB cDNA libraries. The full amount of extracted RNA was used for cDNA synthesis, and the full amount of resulting cDNA was used for PCR amplification. Libraries were prepared in parallel using an identical number of PCR cycles. On the study's bioinformatics: With a requirement of at least two reads per UMI, MIGEC and MiXCR extracted about 52,000 +/- 9,100 unique UMI-labeled TRB cDNA molecules per library. On average, each library contained 40,000 +/- 10,000 functional in-frame TRB CDR3 nucleotide clonotypes without stop codons. After downsampling to 5000 UMI-labeled TRB molecules per sample, diversity metrics, including normalized Shannon-Wiener and Chao1, were computed in VDJtools. VDJtools was used to calculate clonotype-size-weighted physicochemical properties of the central five CDR3 residues, namely interaction energy, strength, volume and Kidera factor 4. TCRdb reprocessed the reads, so every CDR3 protein sequence counts as one entry and DNA is not shown. V and J calls and clone size were set by TCRdb, not the authors. The sample table includes 100,000 to 150,000 distinct CDR3 sequences. The ten top clones hold 0.29% of the sample.

These data are taken from a study of CXCR3-negative and CXCR3-positive naive CD8 T cells (dated by TCRdb to between 2019 and 2020). At the level of the whole study: In total, approximately 130 million TRB reads were obtained, corresponding to roughly 1.5 +/- 0.3 million reads per library. The diversity and physicochemical repertoire analyses included approximately ten donors pooled from two independent experiments. TRBV-TRBJ cluster analysis included naive subsets from roughly 5 donors and memory cells from 3 donors.

Including cysteine and phenylalanine, the CDR3 has 13 amino acids. The record lacks a DNA sequence. Taken from the germline V gene, the CDR1 and CDR2 loops are SGHDN and FVKESK. Broader findings and caveats from the paper: Compared with CXCR3-negative naive cells, CXCR3-positive naive cells had TRB CDR3s with higher hydrophobicity (lower Kidera factor 4), lower energy, and higher strength and volume indices. Naive CXCR3-negative and CXCR3-positive cells from the same donor showed similar TRBV-TRBJ usage, whereas memory cells showed distinct patterns. Freshly isolated PBMCs were used for most assays because CXCR3 expression partially decreased after cryopreservation. Because surface CD5, which is linked to self-reactivity in mice, was comparable between the naive subsets, TCR interaction strength was also inferred from TRB CDR3 physicochemical properties. Both naive subsets had comparably high repertoire diversity, while memory CD8+ T cells had much lower repertoire diversity.

Each CD8+ T cell subset was flow-sorted in triplicate, with some 300,000 cells per subset placed directly into RLT lysis buffer. To keep memory contaminants out, a stringent definition of naive CD8+ T cells was applied: CD45RO-CCR7+CD27+CD95-. Peripheral blood mononuclear cells were isolated from buffy coats by standard density gradient centrifugation. Naive CXCR3-negative and CXCR3-positive CD8+ T cells were flow-sorted on a FACSAria III. Total RNA was extracted from sorted cells with an RNeasy Mini Kit. The clonotype comes from a human donor in good health. Some clones in this sample may be carry-over from other donors' samples. The chain is made from TRBV14 and TRBJ1-3; no DNA is available, so the TRBD1 call from TCRdb remains unchecked. Sequencing was carried out using naive CXCR3- CD8+ T cells from blood. The cell subset or site label for this specimen denotes: CD45RO-CCR7+CD27+CD95- naive CD8+ T cells lacking CXCR3 (TNR3-). The encoded CDR3 is CASLDKPGNTIYF.